This record concerns one T cell receptor (beta chain) sequence. Its antigen remains unknown. The CDR3 loop spans 16 amino acids. Trimming shortened V by 5 bases and J by 0 bases, and 16 bases separated the two germline ends. The germline CDR1 and CDR2 sequences are SEHNR and FQNEAQ (reference sequence). Every sample had about 100,000 of its TCR templates assayed. Sequencing was performed with immunoSEQ multiplex PCR; in TCRdb, only in-frame clones are kept and a portion is missing. Here the sample spans roughly 100,000 clones, about 93% being singletons. These data belong to a study of siplizumab effects on memory and regulatory T cells. Study results and limitations: Naive T cells looked more diverse than memory cells and looked like major alloresponse contributors. Versus 26.9% in controls, the mappable alloreactive CD4+ clones averaged around 68% Treg-derived with siplizumab.

This chain connects TRBV7-9 to TRBJ1-2; D unclear. This receptor was taken from a human donor in good health. The sequenced sample consisted of CD4+ T cells sorted from blood. The CDR3, as DNA: TGTGCCAGCAGCGATAGGACGGGCGGGGCTAACTATGGCTACACCTTC. This sequence encodes CASSDRTGGANYGYTF. The full variable domain, in which reference TRBV7-9 and TRBJ1-2 provide the parts outside the CDR3, is DTGVSQNPRHKITKRGQNVTFRCDPISEHNRLYWYRQTLGQGPEFLTYFQNEAQLEKSRLLSDRFSAERPKGSFSTLEIQRTEQGDSAMYLCASSDRTGGANYGYTFGSGTRLTVV.